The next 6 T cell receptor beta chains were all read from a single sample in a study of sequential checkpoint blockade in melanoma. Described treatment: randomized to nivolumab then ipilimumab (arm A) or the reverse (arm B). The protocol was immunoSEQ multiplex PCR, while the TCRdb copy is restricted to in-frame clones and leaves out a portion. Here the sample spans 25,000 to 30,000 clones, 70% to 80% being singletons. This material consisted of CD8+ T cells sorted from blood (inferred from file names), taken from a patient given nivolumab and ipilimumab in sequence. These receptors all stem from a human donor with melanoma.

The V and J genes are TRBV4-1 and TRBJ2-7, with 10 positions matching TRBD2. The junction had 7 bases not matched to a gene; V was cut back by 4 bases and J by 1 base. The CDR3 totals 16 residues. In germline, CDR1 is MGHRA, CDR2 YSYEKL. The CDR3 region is CASSLISGGISYEQYF. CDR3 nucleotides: TGCGCCAGCAGCCTAATTAGCGGGGGGATATCCTACGAGCAGTACTTC.

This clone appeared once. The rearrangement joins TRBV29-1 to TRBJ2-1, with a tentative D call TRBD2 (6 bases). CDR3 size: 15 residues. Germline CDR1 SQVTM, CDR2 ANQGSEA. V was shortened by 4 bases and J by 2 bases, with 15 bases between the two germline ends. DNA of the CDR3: TGCAGCGTTGTTGGAGGGGAATGGACCTACAATGAGCAGTTCTTC. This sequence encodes CSVVGGEWTYNEQFF.

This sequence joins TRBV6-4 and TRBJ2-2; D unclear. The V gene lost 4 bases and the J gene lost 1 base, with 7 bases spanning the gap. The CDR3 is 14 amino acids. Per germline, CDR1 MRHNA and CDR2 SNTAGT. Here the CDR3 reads CASSGALNTGELFF. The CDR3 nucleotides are TGTGCCAGCAGTGGAGCTCTGAACACCGGGGAGCTGTTTTTT.

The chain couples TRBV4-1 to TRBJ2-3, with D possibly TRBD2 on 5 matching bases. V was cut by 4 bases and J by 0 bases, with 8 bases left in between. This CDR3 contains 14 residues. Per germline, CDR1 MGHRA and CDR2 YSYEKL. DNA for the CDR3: TGCGCCAGCAGCCCAGCGGAGAGCACAGATACGCAGTATTTT. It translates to CASSPAESTDTQYF.

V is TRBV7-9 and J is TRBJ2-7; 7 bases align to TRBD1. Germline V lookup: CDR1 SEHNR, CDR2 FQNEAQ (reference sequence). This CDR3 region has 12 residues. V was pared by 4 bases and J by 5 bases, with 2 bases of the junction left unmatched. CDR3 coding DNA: TGTGCCAGCAGCTCTGGACAGGACGAGCAGTACTTC. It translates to CASSSGQDEQYF.

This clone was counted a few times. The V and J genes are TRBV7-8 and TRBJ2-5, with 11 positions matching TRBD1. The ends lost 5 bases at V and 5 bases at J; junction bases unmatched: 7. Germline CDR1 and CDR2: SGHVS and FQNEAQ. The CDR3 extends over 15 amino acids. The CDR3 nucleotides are TGTGCCAGCAGCCCCGGGACAGGGGGTTTCGAGACCCAGTACTTC. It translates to CASSPGTGGFETQYF.